The 28 T cell receptor beta chains given below trace back to one sample, sequenced in a study of control samples from healthy donors and cancer patients. The method was immunoSEQ multiplex PCR; TCRdb's version includes in-frame clones alone and lacks a portion of them. The data contain fewer than 25,000 clones, roughly four fifths of them seen just once; the ten biggest clones take up under 30%. The sequenced material came from PBMCs. Every receptor here comes from an elderly man with head and neck cancer.

This clone was detected only once. V usage is TRBV15 and J usage is TRBJ2-5; 8 bases are a match to TRBD2. In germline, CDR1 is LNHNV, CDR2 YYDKDF (reference sequence). With V trimmed by 0 bases and J by 3 bases, 6 bases remained unmatched. The CDR3 has 16 residues. The CDR3 spells CATSRDRSGRKETQYF. The CDR3 nucleotides read TGTGCCACCAGCAGAGATAGGAGCGGGAGAAAAGAGACCCAGTACTTC.

The J gene is TRBJ2-7, the V gene TRBV5-6, with D possibly being TRBD2 (6 bases). This CDR3 spans 14 amino acids. Trimming pared 3 bases from V and 2 bases from J, leaving 12 bases between. Germline V CDR1 and CDR2: SGHDT, YYEEEE. CDR3 residues: CASSSLRGTYEQYF. In DNA, the CDR3 is TGTGCCAGCAGCTCACTACGGGGGACCTACGAGCAGTACTTC.

The table lists this clone with a count of one. The V call is TRBV27, the J call TRBJ2-3, with D possibly matching TRBD1 (6 bases). Between the trimmed V and J ends, which lost 2 bases and 7 bases, there was a span of 10 bases. CDR3 length: 13 residues. Germline V gene data show CDR1 as MNHEY and CDR2 as SMNVEV (reference sequence). CDR3 in DNA: TGTGCCAGCAGTTTACAGGGGTGGAATACGCAGTATTTT. This encodes CASSLQGWNTQYF.

The CDR3 is CASSLASQPRVAEQYF. CDR3 in DNA: TGTGCCAGCAGCTTAGCGTCCCAGCCCAGGGTAGCCGAGCAGTACTTC. The rearrangement links TRBV11-2 to TRBJ2-7; perhaps TRBD1 as D (5 bases). The CDR3 has 16 residues. Germline CDR1 SGHAT, CDR2 FQNNGV. V dropped 1 base and J dropped 6 bases, with 19 bases sitting between them.

The chain's CDR3 is CASSVGQGASRSSYNEQFF. The CDR3 nucleotides read TGTGCCAGCAGCGTCGGACAGGGGGCTTCCAGGAGCTCCTACAATGAGCAGTTCTTC. This chain uses TRBV9 with TRBJ2-1, with 11 bases aligning to TRBD1. Germline CDR1 SGDLS, CDR2 YYNGEE. This CDR3 has 19 amino acids. After removal of 2 bases from V and 0 bases from J, the junction contained 10 bases not matched to a gene.

The chain recombines TRBV5-1 with TRBJ2-3; 7 bases are shared with TRBD1. With V trimmed by 2 bases and J by 1 base, 1 base remained unmatched. This CDR3 spans 14 amino acids. The germline V gene has CDR1 SGHRS and CDR2 YFSETQ. The CDR3, as DNA: TGCGCCAGCAGCTTAGGGACAGGCACAGATACGCAGTATTTT. This gives the protein CASSLGTGTDTQYF.

This clone was counted only a few times. The V call is TRBV6-5, the J call TRBJ2-7; 9 positions agree with TRBD1. V gave up 8 bases and J gave up 6 bases; unmatched junction bases: 8. Germline V gene lookup returns CDR1 MNHEY and CDR2 SVGAGI. CDR3 size: 13 residues. CDR3 DNA sequence: TGTGCCAGCCGGGACAGGGTGGCGTCCGAGCAGTACTTC. It specifies CASRDRVASEQYF.

The V and J genes are TRBV7-3 and TRBJ2-3; 8 bases map to TRBD2. V gave up 5 bases and J gave up 5 bases; unmatched junction bases: 15. The CDR3 is 17 amino acids. Germline CDR1 reads SGHTA; CDR2 reads FQGTGA. CDR3 amino acids: CASSLTRDSGTGDTQYF. CDR3 coding DNA: TGTGCCAGCAGCCTTACGCGGGATAGCGGGACCGGAGATACGCAGTATTTT. Variable domain in full (rest from reference TRBV7-3 and TRBJ2-3): GAGVSQTPSNKVTEKGKYVELRCDPISGHTALYWYRQSLGQGPEFLIYFQGTGAADDSGLPNDRFFAVRPEGSVSTLKIQRTERGDSAVYLCASSLTRDSGTGDTQYFGPGTRLTVL.

The rearrangement joins TRBV9 to TRBJ2-2; D remains ambiguous. CDR3 length: 14 amino acids. The V end lost 4 bases, the J end lost 3 bases, and 10 bases lay between the germline ends. Germline values: CDR1 SGDLS, CDR2 YYNGEE. This CDR3 reads CASSSLGDTGELFF. The CDR3 DNA is TGTGCCAGCAGCTCCTTGGGTGACACCGGGGAGCTGTTTTTT.

The chain joins TRBV6-5 to TRBJ1-2, with 7 bases aligning to TRBD1. V gave up 11 bases and J gave up 3 bases; unmatched junction bases: 9. The CDR3 is 13 residues long. Per the germline V gene, CDR1 is MNHEY and CDR2 is SVGAGI. This CDR3 is CALGRDRDYGYTF. Here the CDR3 DNA reads TGTGCCCTGGGGAGAGACAGGGACTATGGCTACACCTTC.

The sample holds one count of this clone. The chain uses TRBV5-8 and TRBJ2-3; 10 bases are a match to TRBD1. J was trimmed by 0 bases and V by 0 bases; bases with no gene match: 4. The CDR3 has 17 residues. Germline CDR1 reads SGHTS; CDR2 reads YDEGEE. CDR3 coding DNA: TGTGCCAGCAGCTTGGGACAGGGGGCATTAAGCACAGATACGCAGTATTTT. It encodes CASSLGQGALSTDTQYF.

The count of this clone is one. This sequence joins TRBV7-2 and TRBJ1-2; no firm D call. The CDR3 runs 13 residues. The germline gives CDR1 SGHTA, CDR2 FQGNSA. Trimming took off 2 bases at V and 5 bases at J, with 9 bases between the two ends. CDR3 DNA sequence: TGTGCCAGCAGCTTAATGATGGGTTATGGCTACACCTTC. Encoded protein: CASSLMMGYGYTF.

The chain is built from TRBV6-5 and TRBJ2-7; TRBD1 matches 11 bases. CDR3 size: 14 residues. The V gene's germline CDR1 is MNHEY and CDR2 SVGAGI. The V segment lost 5 bases and the J segment 3 bases; nucleotides outside the gene matches: 3. For the CDR3, the DNA is TGTGCCAGCAGTAGGACAGGGGGCTACTACGAGCAGTACTTC. Protein product: CASSRTGGYYEQYF.

This clone has just a few counts. The rearrangement uses TRBV4-2 and TRBJ2-5, with D hard to call. The CDR3 contains 13 residues. V lost 0 bases to trimming and J lost 4 bases, with 6 bases between them. Germline V gives CDR1 LGHNA, CDR2 YNFKEQ. CDR3 protein: CASSQDRRETQYF. DNA for the CDR3: TGTGCCAGCAGCCAAGATCGGCGAGAGACCCAGTACTTC.

The chain is built from TRBV5-1 and TRBJ2-3, with D perhaps TRBD2 (5 bases). CDR3 length: 15 amino acids. Looked up from germline, CDR1 is SGHRS and CDR2 is YFSETQ. V gave up 0 bases and J gave up 3 bases, with 11 bases separating them. The CDR3 DNA reads as TGCGCCAGCAGCTTGGGGCCAGAGGGAACAGATACGCAGTATTTT. Its protein is CASSLGPEGTDTQYF.

The V call is TRBV2, the J call TRBJ1-2; TRBD1 matches at 7 bases. The CDR3 runs to 12 residues. The germline CDR1 and CDR2 sequences are SNHLY and FYNNEI. The J segment lost 8 bases and the V segment lost 6 bases, leaving 6 bases of the junction unmatched. This CDR3 is CASSPTGSGYTF. The CDR3 nucleotides read TGTGCCAGCAGCCCGACAGGGAGCGGCTACACCTTC.

This clone turned up a few times. This chain connects TRBV6-2 or TRBV6-3 to TRBJ1-1, with D perhaps TRBD1 (5 bases). The CDR3 runs 13 residues. In germline, CDR1 is MNHEY, CDR2 SVGEGT. V was pared by 6 bases and J by 1 base, with 9 bases between. The CDR3 spells CASSYTGNTEAFF. For the CDR3, the DNA is TGTGCCAGCAGCTATACAGGGAACACTGAAGCTTTCTTT.

This clone was observed a handful of times. The chain has TRBV29-1 and TRBJ1-2; D unresolved. Germline CDR1 reads SQVTM; CDR2 reads ANQGSEA. The CDR3 loop spans 13 amino acids. Deletions cut 0 bases from V and 5 bases from J, with 10 bases between. The CDR3 sequence: CSVEEGRSYGYTF. The DNA of the CDR3 is TGCAGCGTTGAAGAGGGCAGGTCGTATGGCTACACCTTC.

V is TRBV9 and J is TRBJ2-7, with D possibly TRBD1 on 6 matching bases. Germline V CDR1 and CDR2: SGDLS, YYNGEE. There are 15 residues in the CDR3. V was trimmed by 0 bases and J by 7 bases, leaving 17 bases between them. The CDR3 protein is CASSVDPGARGEQYF. The DNA of the CDR3 is TGTGCCAGCAGCGTAGATCCAGGGGCTAGGGGGGAGCAGTACTTC.

The chain is built from TRBV6-5 and TRBJ2-5; D not resolved. This CDR3 has 12 amino acids. CDR1 and CDR2 (germline): MNHEY, SVGAGI. Trimming pared 7 bases from V and 6 bases from J, leaving 12 bases between. The CDR3 here is CASTRDGKTQYF. The CDR3 nucleotides read TGTGCCAGCACACGCGACGGAAAGACCCAGTACTTC.

The J gene is TRBJ2-3, the V gene TRBV4-1; TRBD1 is a possible D gene (8 bases). This CDR3 has 15 residues. V gave up 3 bases and J gave up 5 bases, with 15 bases separating them. In germline, CDR1 is MGHRA, CDR2 YSYEKL. The CDR3 DNA reads TGCGCCAGCAGCCAGCTGGACAGGGAGGGAGATACGCAGTATTTT. This codes for CASSQLDREGDTQYF.

This chain joins TRBV19 and TRBJ1-1, with TRBD1 as a possible D gene (5 bases). Germline V gene lookup returns CDR1 LNHDA and CDR2 SQIVND (reference sequence). V lost 2 bases to trimming and J lost 0 bases, with 13 bases between them. The CDR3 totals 16 residues. DNA for the CDR3: TGTGCCAGTAGTATATTCCAGGGCCACATGAACACTGAAGCTTTCTTT. It translates to CASSIFQGHMNTEAFF.

V is TRBV5-1 and J is TRBJ1-6, with TRBD1 identical over 9 bases. The germline gives CDR1 SGHRS, CDR2 YFSETQ. Losses at the gene ends were 4 bases for V and 9 bases for J; bases not matched to a gene: 8. This CDR3 comprises 15 residues. In DNA, the CDR3 is TGCGCCAGCAGCCTCACCGGGGACAGGGTTTCACCCCTCCACTTT. This gives the protein CASSLTGDRVSPLHF.

The chain couples TRBV29-1 to TRBJ1-1, with D unresolved. CDR3 length: 11 amino acids. Trimming left V 5 bases short and J 3 bases short, with 7 bases between. CDR1 SQVTM and CDR2 ANQGSEA come from the germline V gene. The CDR3 region has the DNA TGCAGCGTTCTCACTCACACTGAAGCTTTCTTT. It specifies CSVLTHTEAFF.

The chain combines TRBV9 with TRBJ1-1; TRBD1 matches at 7 bases. CDR3 length: 16 residues. Germline V lookup: CDR1 SGDLS, CDR2 YYNGEE. Unmatched junction bases numbered 9, after V lost 4 bases and J lost 0 bases. CDR3: CASSQRGDSMNTEAFF. The CDR3 DNA reads TGTGCCAGCAGCCAAAGAGGGGACAGCATGAACACTGAAGCTTTCTTT.

The CDR3 DNA follows: TGTGCCAGCAGCTCGGGACTAGCGGGGGGGACACTCCATACGCAGTATTTT. As protein: CASSSGLAGGTLHTQYF. The chain couples TRBV7-2 to TRBJ2-3; 16 bases are a match to TRBD2. The CDR3 sequence is 17 residues long. Trimming took 4 bases from V and 7 from J; bases not matched to a gene: 8. CDR1 SGHTA and CDR2 FQGNSA come from the germline V gene.

The J gene is TRBJ2-6, the V gene TRBV27; no clear D gene. V was clipped by 6 bases and J by 0 bases, with 3 bases between them. The CDR3 has 13 amino acids. Germline values: CDR1 MNHEY, CDR2 SMNVEV (reference sequence). CDR3 protein: CASSNSGANVLTF. The CDR3 DNA is TGTGCCAGCAGCAACTCTGGGGCCAACGTCCTGACTTTC.

This clone came up once. The chain links TRBV27 to TRBJ1-1; D might be TRBD1 (5 bases). Trimming removed 4 bases from V and 2 bases from J, with 11 bases in between. The CDR3 is made up of 14 amino acids. Looked up from germline, CDR1 is MNHEY and CDR2 is SMNVEV (reference sequence). DNA for the CDR3: TGTGCCAGCAGTTCGGGACGGGATAACACTGAAGCTTTCTTT. This encodes CASSSGRDNTEAFF.